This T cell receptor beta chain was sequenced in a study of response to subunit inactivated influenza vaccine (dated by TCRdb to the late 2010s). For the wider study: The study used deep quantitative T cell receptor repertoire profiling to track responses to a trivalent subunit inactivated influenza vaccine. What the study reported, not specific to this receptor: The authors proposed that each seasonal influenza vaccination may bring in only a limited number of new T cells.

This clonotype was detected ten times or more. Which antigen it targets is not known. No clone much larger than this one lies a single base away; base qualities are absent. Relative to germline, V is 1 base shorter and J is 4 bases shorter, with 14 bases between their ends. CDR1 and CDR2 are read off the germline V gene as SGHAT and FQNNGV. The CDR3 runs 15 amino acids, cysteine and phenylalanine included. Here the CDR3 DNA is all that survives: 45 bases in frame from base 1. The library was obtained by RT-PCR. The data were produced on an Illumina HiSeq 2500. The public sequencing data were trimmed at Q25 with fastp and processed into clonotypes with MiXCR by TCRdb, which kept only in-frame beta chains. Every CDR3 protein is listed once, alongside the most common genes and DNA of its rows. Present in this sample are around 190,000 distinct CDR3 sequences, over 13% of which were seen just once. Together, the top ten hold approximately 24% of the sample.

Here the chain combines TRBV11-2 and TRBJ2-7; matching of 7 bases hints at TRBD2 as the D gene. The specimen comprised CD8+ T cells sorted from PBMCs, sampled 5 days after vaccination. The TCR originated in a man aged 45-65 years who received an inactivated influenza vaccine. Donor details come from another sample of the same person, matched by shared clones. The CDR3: CASSLGGGGVYEQYF. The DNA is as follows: TGTGCCAGCAGCTTAGGGGGAGGGGGTGTTTACGAGCAGTACTTC.